The subject of this entry is one T cell receptor beta chain. Its antigen is undetermined. Between the trimmed V and J ends, which lost 5 bases and 3 bases, there was a span of 12 bases. CDR3 length: 13 residues. CDR1 and CDR2 (germline): SGHNT, YYREEE (reference sequence). These data belong to a study of cytomegalovirus exposure and HLA in healthy donors. Whole-study context: Within an early data release were tens of millions of unique TCRs drawn from HLA-typed donors.

Study-wide findings and caveats: The authors later found TCR association rates varying by HLA locus, with DRB1 most and HLA-C fewest.

13 Jbeta primers and 60 Vbeta primers were used for the PCR. Sequencing used immunoSEQ multiplex PCR; TCRdb keeps in-frame clones, though not all of them. The sample includes 100,000 to 150,000 clones, 80% of them seen just once. The clonotype was recovered from a man in his forties or fifties in good health and CMV-seronegative. The J gene is TRBJ2-7, the V gene TRBV5-4; perhaps TRBD2 as D (7 bases). Sequences were obtained from PBMCs. CDR3 sequence: CASRVGGHYEQYF. CDR3 in DNA: TGTGCCAGCAGGGTCGGGGGGCACTACGAGCAGTACTTC.